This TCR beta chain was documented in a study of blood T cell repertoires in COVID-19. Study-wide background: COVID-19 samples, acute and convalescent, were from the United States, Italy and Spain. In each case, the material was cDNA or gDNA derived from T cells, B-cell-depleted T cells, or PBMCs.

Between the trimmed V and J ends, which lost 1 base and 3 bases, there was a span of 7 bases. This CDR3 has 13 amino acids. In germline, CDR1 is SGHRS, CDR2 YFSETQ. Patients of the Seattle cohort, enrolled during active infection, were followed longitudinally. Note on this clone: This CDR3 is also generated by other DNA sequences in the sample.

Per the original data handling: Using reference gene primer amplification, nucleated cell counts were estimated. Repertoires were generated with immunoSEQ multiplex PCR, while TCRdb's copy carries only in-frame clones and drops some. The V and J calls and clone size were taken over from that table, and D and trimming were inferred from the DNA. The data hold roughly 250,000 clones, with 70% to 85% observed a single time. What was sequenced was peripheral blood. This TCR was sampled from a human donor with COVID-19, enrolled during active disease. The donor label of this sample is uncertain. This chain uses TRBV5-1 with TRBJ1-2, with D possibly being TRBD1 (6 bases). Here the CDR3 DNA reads TGCGCCAGCAGCTTGCGACAGGACTATGGCTACACCTTC. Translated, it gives CASSLRQDYGYTF.